This TCR beta chain is drawn from a study of beta chain features in type 1 diabetes (dated by TCRdb to the late 2010s). About the investigation overall: Mean age, gender distribution, total cell number and subset yield were not different between patients and healthy donors. A total of around 110,000,000 sorted cells were examined across all samples, and RNA yield correlated strongly with the number of cells per subset. The study compared TCRB repertoires of sorted circulating CD4+ T cell subsets between recently diagnosed type 1 diabetes patients and matched healthy donors. Regulatory and stem cell-like memory subsets were obtained from only 8 patients and about 8 healthy donors, while naive and central memory subsets were obtained from all 30 or so donors.

From each donor, a single peripheral blood sample of about 100 mL on average was drawn into heparinised tubes. A BD FACSAria II was used to sort naive, central memory, regulatory and stem cell-like memory CD4+ T cells with a panel that included CD45RO, CCR7, CD25, CD127, CD95 and CD27. Purity was above 95% for every sorted population. PBMCs were isolated right away by Lymphoprep density gradient centrifugation and were stained directly, without culture. So that batch effects would be minimized, each experiment stained and sorted samples in pairs, pairing one healthy donor with one patient. CDR1 KGHSH and CDR2 LQKENI are derived from the germline V gene. V and J lose 0 bases and 2 bases, and a span of 19 bases separates them. The CDR3, from cysteine to phenylalanine, totals 18 residues. Only the CDR3 DNA stays, 54 bases, in frame from base 1. The research as a whole found: Naive, central memory and regulatory TCRB repertoires appeared more similar among patients than among healthy donors. Shorter templates might have been favored by PCR, but patient and control samples were amplified and corrected together, so both groups would have been affected equally by any skew. Sequencing cDNA rather than genomic DNA could over-represent highly expressing activated cells, although activation and CD3 levels did not differ between groups. Only small numbers of individuals were included in the HLA sub-analyses, which left unresolved whether HLA type had any influence on TCRB rearrangement. Fewer insertions and more nucleotide deletions at VDJ recombination sites were observed in patients with type 1 diabetes, implying thymic rearrangement abnormalities. A moderate but significant shortening of TCRB CDR3 length was observed in type 1 diabetes patients in all four CD4+ subsets.

All of the isolated RNA was reverse transcribed with the High Capacity cDNA Reverse Transcription Kit, so expressed TCRB transcripts were sequenced. Naive, central memory and regulatory T cell samples underwent deep immunoSEQ sequencing, averaging about 3.57 million total reads per sample. After sorted cells were lysed in RLT buffer, RNA was extracted with DNase-treated RNeasy Micro or Mini kits, with the choice depending on cell number. To prevent cross-contamination, each cell subset was processed individually, whereas patient and healthy donor samples were processed jointly. The immunoSEQ multiplex PCR was used to amplify TCRB sequences from cDNA, yielding 87-bp fragments that span the CDR3 region. Amplicons were sequenced on the Illumina HiSeq platform. The study's processing was this. PCR bias was computationally corrected using synthetic template baselines, reads within Hamming distance 2 were collapsed, and singletons that could not be merged were discarded. By aligning reads against IMGT, V, D and J genes, CDR3 length, and insertions or deletions at six rearrangement sites were assigned. Within each subset, clonotype counts were normalized to the number of sorted cells before true diversity and Gini coefficients were calculated with the tcR R package. Repertoire sharing was quantified using the overlap coefficient calculated on TCRB nucleotide sequences. Out-of-frame TCRB sequences from naive cells were analyzed to stand in for the pre-selection repertoire. The table comes from immuneACCESS by way of TCRdb, which keeps in-frame sequences with V and J called. Part of the clones is missing from these tables; in studies checked, under half for an unresolved V gene and the rest for unknown reasons. That table furnishes V, J and clone size, whereas the DNA furnished D and trimming. A total of roughly 240,000 clones appear in this sample, 11% to 15% of them only once. Roughly 0.028% of the sample lies in the top ten.

This clone was picked up a small number of times. Its antigen is currently not known. No base-level quality is on record; no much larger clone is a single base apart. The rearrangement joined TRBV18 to TRBJ1-2, with no confidently assigned D gene. This sequence was found in a woman in her thirties or forties in good health. Sequencing input: naive CD4+ T cells from blood. The cell subset or site label of this sample denotes: true naive CD4+ T cells. Here the CDR3 is given as CASSPPRQANESNYGYTF. The DNA sequence is TGTGCCAGCTCACCACCCCGCCAGGCGAATGAATCAAACTATGGCTACACCTTC.